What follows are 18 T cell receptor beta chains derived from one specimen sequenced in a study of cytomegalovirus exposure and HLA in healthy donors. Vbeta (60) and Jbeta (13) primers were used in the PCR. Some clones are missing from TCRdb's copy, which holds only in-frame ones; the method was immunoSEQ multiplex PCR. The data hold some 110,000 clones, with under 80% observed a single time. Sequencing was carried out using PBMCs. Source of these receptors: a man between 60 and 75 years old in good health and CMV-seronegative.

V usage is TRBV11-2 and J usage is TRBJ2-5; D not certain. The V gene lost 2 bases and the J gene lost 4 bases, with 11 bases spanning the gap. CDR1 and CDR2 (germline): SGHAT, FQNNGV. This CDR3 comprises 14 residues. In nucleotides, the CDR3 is TGTGCCAGCAGCTTAAGGCAGGTGGGAGAGACCCAGTACTTC. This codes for CASSLRQVGETQYF.

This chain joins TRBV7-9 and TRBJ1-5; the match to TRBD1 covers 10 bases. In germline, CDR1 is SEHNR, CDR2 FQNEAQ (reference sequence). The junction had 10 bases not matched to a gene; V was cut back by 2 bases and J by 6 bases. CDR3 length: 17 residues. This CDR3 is CASSLLGGTGVVQPQHF. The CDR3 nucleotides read TGTGCCAGCAGCTTATTGGGAGGGACAGGGGTGGTTCAGCCCCAGCATTTT.

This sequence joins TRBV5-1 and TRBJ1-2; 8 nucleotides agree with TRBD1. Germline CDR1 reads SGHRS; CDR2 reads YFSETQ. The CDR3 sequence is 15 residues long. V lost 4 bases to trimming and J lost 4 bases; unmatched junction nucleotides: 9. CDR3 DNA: TGCGCCAGCAGCCCCAATCGACAGGGGAGCTATGGCTACACCTTC. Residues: CASSPNRQGSYGYTF.

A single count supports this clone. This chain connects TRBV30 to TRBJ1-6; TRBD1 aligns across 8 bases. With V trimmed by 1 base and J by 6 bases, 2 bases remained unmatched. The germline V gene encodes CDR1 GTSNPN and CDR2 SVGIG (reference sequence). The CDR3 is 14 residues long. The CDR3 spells CAWSAGQGNSPLHF. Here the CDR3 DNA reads TGTGCCTGGAGTGCCGGACAGGGTAATTCACCCCTCCACTTT.

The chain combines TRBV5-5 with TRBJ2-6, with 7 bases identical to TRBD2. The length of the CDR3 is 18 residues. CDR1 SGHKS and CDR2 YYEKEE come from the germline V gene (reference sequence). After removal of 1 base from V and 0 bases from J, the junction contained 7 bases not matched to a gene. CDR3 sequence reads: CASSLRGGVSSGANVLTF. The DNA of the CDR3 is TGTGCCAGCAGCTTGCGTGGGGGGGTTAGCTCTGGGGCCAACGTCCTGACTTTC.

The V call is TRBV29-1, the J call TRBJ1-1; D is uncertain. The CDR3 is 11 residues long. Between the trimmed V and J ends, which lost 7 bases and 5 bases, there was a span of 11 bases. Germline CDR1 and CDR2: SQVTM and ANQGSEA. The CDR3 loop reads CSARRGTEAFF. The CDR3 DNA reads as TGCAGCGCCAGACGAGGGACTGAAGCTTTCTTT.

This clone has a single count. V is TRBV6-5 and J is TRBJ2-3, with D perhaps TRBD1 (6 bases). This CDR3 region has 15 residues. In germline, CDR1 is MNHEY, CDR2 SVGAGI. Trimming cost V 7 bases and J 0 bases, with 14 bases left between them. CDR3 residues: CASNRRDTSTDTQYF. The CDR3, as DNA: TGTGCCAGCAACCGACGGGACACTAGCACAGATACGCAGTATTTT.

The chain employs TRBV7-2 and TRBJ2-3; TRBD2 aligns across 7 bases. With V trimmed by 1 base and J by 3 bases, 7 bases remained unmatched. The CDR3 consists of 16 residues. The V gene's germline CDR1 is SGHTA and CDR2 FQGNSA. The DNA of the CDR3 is TGTGCCAGCAGCTTAGGGGTGCGGGGGTTAACAGATACGCAGTATTTT. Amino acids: CASSLGVRGLTDTQYF.

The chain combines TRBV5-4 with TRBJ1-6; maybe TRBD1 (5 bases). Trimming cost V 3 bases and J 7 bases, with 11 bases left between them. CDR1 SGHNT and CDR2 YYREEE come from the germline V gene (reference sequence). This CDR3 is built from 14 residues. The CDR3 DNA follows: TGTGCCAGCAGCTGGGGGGATAGGAATTCACCCCTCCACTTT. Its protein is CASSWGDRNSPLHF.

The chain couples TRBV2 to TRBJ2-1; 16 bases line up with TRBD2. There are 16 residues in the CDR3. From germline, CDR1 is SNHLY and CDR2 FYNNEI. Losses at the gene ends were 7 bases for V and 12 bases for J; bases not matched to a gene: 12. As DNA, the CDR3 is TGTGCCAGCACCAGGGGACTAGCGGGGGGGGTTCTTGGGCAGTTCTTC. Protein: CASTRGLAGGVLGQFF.

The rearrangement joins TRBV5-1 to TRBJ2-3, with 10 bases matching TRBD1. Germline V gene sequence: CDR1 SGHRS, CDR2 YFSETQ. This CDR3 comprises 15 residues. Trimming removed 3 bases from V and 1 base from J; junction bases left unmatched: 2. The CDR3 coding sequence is TGCGCCAGCAGCTCCGGACAGGGGGGCACAGATACGCAGTATTTT. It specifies CASSSGQGGTDTQYF.

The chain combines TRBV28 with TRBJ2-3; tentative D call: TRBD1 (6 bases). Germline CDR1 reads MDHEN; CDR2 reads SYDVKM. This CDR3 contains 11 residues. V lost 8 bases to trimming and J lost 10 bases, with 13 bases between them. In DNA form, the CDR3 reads TGTGCCAGCGGTTACAGGGTAGCGCAGTATTTT. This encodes CASGYRVAQYF. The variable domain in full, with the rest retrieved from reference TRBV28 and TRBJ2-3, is DVKVTQSSRYLVKRTGEKVFLECVQDMDHENMFWYRQDPGLGLRLIYFSYDVKMKEKGDIPEGYSVSREKKERFSLILESASTNQTSMYLCASGYRVAQYFGPGTRLTVL.

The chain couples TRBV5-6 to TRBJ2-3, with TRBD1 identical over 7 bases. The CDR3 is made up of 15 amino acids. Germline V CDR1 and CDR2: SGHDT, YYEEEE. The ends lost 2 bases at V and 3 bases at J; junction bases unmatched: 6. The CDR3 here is CASSLAPTGTDTQYF. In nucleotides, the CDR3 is TGTGCCAGCAGCTTAGCACCGACAGGGACAGATACGCAGTATTTT.

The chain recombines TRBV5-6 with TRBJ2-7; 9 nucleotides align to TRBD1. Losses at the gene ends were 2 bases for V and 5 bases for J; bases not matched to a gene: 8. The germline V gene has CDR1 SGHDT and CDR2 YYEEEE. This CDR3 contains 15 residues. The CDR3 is CASSFPGQGRHEQYF. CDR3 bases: TGTGCCAGCAGCTTCCCGGGACAGGGACGTCACGAGCAGTACTTC.

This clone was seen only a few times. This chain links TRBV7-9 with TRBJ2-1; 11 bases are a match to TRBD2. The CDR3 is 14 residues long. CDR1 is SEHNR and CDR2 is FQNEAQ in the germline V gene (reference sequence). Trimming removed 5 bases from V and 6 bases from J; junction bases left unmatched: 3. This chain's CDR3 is CASSRSGGANEQFF. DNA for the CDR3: TGTGCCAGCAGCCGTAGCGGGGGGGCCAATGAGCAGTTCTTC.

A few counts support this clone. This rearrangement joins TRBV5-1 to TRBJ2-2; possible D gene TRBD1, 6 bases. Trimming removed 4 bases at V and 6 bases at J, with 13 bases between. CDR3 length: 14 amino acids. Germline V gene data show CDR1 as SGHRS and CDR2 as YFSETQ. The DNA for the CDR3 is TGCGCCAGCAGCCGGAATACAGGGCCCGGGGAGCTGTTTTTT. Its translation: CASSRNTGPGELFF.

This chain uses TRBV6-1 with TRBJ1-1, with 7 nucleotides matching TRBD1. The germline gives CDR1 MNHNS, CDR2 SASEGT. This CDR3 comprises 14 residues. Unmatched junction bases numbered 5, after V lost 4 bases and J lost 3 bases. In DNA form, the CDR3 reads TGTGCCAGCAGTGGGCGGCAGGGGGACACTGAAGCTTTCTTT. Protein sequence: CASSGRQGDTEAFF.

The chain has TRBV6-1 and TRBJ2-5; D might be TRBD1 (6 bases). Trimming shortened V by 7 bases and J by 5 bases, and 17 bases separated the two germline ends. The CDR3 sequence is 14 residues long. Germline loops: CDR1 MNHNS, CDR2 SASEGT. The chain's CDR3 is CASISQGFLETQYF. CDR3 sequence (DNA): TGTGCCAGCATTTCACAGGGCTTTTTGGAGACCCAGTACTTC.